One T cell receptor (beta chain) is described in this entry. Antigen: not known. The CDR3 extends over 13 amino acids. Trimming stripped 6 bases from V and 0 bases from J, with 6 bases between. Germline V gene data show CDR1 as SGHRS and CDR2 as YFSETQ. These data belong to a study of long-term antiretroviral therapy in people with HIV. Study-wide background: About a decade before 2015, the earliest samples were taken when ART was typically delayed. The study's findings and limits: Controls showed broader CDR3 length ranges than did the HIV repertoires.

Researchers report immunoSEQ v3.0 was run at survey level. Libraries were prepared by immunoSEQ multiplex PCR; TCRdb keeps only in-frame clonotypes and omits some of them. The sample lists over 20,000 clones, around 83% occurring once. The origin of this receptor is a man between 18 and 29 years old with HIV. Material: unsorted PBMCs, obtained 3 years after starting antiretroviral therapy. The V and J genes are TRBV5-1 and TRBJ2-2, with D hard to call. The CDR3 nucleotides are TGCGCCAGCATGGCGGCGAACACCGGGGAGCTGTTTTTT. It specifies CASMAANTGELFF. Together with reference TRBV5-1 and TRBJ2-2, the CDR3 gives the full variable domain: KAGVTQTPRYLIKTRGQQVTLSCSPISGHRSVSWYQQTPGQGLQFLFEYFSETQRNKGNFPGRFSGRQFSNSRSEMNVSTLELGDSALYLCASMAANTGELFFGEGSRLTVL.